This T cell receptor (beta chain) originates from a study of blood T cell repertoires in COVID-19. Study information: Acute and convalescent COVID-19 samples came from the United States, Italy and Spain. PBMCs, B-cell-depleted T cells, or T cells were the source of the cDNA or gDNA that made up the material.

Germline lookup yields CDR1 SEHNR and CDR2 FQNEAQ (reference sequence). This CDR3 is 17 amino acids long. After removal of 2 bases from V and 4 bases from J, the junction contained 12 bases not matched to a gene. In Seattle, patients joined the study during active infection and were tracked longitudinally. Original methodology: Nucleated cell counts were estimated from reference gene primer amplification. Assay: immunoSEQ multiplex PCR; the TCRdb copy retains only in-frame clones and omits some. For V, J and clone size, that table is used; D and trimming come from the DNA. This table holds over 450,000 clones, 89% found once.

The sequencing input was peripheral blood. This chain joins TRBV7-9 and TRBJ1-2; 8 bases match TRBD1. The clonotype was recovered from a man aged 18 to 30 with COVID-19, enrolled during active disease. The CDR3 DNA reads TGTGCCAGCAGCTTAAGTTTTGGACAGGGACCATCCTATGGCTACACCTTC. This translates into CASSLSFGQGPSYGYTF.